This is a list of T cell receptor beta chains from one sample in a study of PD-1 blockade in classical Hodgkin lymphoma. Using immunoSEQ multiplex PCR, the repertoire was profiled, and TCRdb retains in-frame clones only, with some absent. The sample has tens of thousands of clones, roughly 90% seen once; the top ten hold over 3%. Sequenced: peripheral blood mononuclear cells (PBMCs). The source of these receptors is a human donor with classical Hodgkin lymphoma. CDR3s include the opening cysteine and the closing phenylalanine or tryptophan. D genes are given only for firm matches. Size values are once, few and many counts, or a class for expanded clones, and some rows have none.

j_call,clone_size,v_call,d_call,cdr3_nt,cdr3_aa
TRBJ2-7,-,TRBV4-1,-,TGCGCCAGCAGCCAAGGAGTGGGAAACTACGAGCAGTACTTC,CASSQGVGNYEQYF
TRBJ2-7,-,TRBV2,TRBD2,TGTGCCAGCAGTAGGGCTCCGGGACTAGCGGGACAGGTGTGGTACGAGCAGTACTTC,CASSRAPGLAGQVWYEQYF
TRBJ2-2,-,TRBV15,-,TGTGCCACCAGCAGAGTTTCCGTTAGCGGACCCGGGGAGCTGTTTTTT,CATSRVSVSGPGELFF
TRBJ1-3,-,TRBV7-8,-,TGTGCCAGCAGCTTAGACAGTTACTCTGGAAACACCATATATTTT,CASSLDSYSGNTIYF
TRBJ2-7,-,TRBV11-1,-,TGTGCCAGCAGCTCGACGCGACAGCCCTACGAGCAGTACTTC,CASSSTRQPYEQYF
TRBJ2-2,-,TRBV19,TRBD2,TGTGCCATTGAAGGGACTAGGTCCACCGGGGAGCTGTTTTTT,CAIEGTRSTGELFF
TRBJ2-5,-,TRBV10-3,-,TGTGCCATCAGTGACGGTCAGCAAGAGACCCAGTACTTC,CAISDGQQETQYF
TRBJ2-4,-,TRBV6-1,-,TGTGCCAGCAGTGAAACCCGGGTTGGCAAAAACATTCAGTACTTC,CASSETRVGKNIQYF
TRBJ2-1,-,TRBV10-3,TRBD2,TGTGGGGTAGCGGGAGGAACCTACAATGAGCAGTTCTTC,CGVAGGTYNEQFF
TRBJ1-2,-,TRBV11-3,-,TGTGCCAGCAGCTTAGATAGGAGTCAGCTATCCTTC,CASSLDRSQLSF
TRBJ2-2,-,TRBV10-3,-,TGTGCCAGCCACCTAGCTATTTCGGGCCCGGGCACCGGGGAGCTGTTTTTT,CASHLAISGPGTGELFF
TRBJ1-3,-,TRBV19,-,TGTGCCAGTAGTGCCGACGGGAGCTCTGGAAACACCATATATTTT,CASSADGSSGNTIYF
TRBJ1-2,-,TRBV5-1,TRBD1,TGCGCCAGCAAAACGGACGCGACAGGGTACACCTTC,CASKTDATGYTF
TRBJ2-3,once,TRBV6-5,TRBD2,TGTGCCAGCAGTCAAACTAGCGCGAATTGGGGTACGCAGTATTTT,CASSQTSANWGTQYF
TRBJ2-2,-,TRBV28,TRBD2,TGTGCCAGCAGAGCGGGAGGGATGGTCGGGGAGCTGTTTTTT,CASRAGGMVGELFF
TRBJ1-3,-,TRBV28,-,TGTGCCAGCAGTTCCGAGGGGAACACCATATATTTT,CASSSEGNTIYF
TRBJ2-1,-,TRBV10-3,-,TGTGCCATCAGTGAGTGGAACAATGAGCAGTTCTTC,CAISEWNNEQFF
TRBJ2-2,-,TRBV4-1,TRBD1,TGCGCCAGCAGCCCAAATACAGGGGGCAACGCCGGGGAGCTGTTTTTT,CASSPNTGGNAGELFF
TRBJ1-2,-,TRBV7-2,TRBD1,TGTGCCAGCAGCTTACCTCCCGGGACAGGAAATGGCTACACCTTC,CASSLPPGTGNGYTF
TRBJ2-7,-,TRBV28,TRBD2,TGTGCCAGCAGTCCCGGGACTATCTACGAGCAGTACTTC,CASSPGTIYEQYF
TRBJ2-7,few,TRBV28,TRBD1,TGTGCCAGCAGAAGCCAAACAGGGGGTGGTTACGAGCAGTACTTC,CASRSQTGGGYEQYF
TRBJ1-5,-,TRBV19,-,TGTGCCAGTAGTATCCCCGGAGATCAGCCCCAGCATTTT,CASSIPGDQPQHF
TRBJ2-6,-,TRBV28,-,TGTGCCAGCAGTCTCCGTGGGGCCAACGTCCTGACTTTC,CASSLRGANVLTF
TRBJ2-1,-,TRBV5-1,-,TGCGCCAGCAGCTTGGCGGCTAGCGCTTACAATGAGCAGTTCTTC,CASSLAASAYNEQFF
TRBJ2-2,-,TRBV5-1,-,TGCGCCAGCAGCTTGAGTCTGTCAGGGGCCGGGGAGCTGTTTTTT,CASSLSLSGAGELFF
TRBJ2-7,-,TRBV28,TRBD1,TGTGCCAGCCTCCCGACAGGGACAGAAAAAAGGTGGTACTTC,CASLPTGTEKRWYF
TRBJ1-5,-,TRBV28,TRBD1,TGTGCCAGCAGTCCGGACAGGGGGCTTGATCAGCCCCAGCATTTT,CASSPDRGLDQPQHF
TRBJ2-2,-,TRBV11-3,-,TGTGCCAGCAGCTTGGCGGCAGCAGGGCAGGGCGGGGAGCTGTTTTTT,CASSLAAAGQGGELFF
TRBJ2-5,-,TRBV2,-,TGTGCCAGCAGTGACAGAGAGACCCAGTACTTC,CASSDRETQYF
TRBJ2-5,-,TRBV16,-,TGTGCCAGCAGCGGAGGGGAGACCCAGTACTTC,CASSGGETQYF
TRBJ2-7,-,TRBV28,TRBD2,TGTGCCAGCAGGACTAGCGGGGCATCCTACGAGCAGTACTTC,CASRTSGASYEQYF
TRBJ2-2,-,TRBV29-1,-,TGCAGCGTTGAACGGGGTGGGGGAACCGGGGAGCTGTTTTTT,CSVERGGGTGELFF
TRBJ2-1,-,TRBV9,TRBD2,TGTGCCAGCAGCGTAGGTGGCGGGAGGGCCAATGAGCAGTTCTTC,CASSVGGGRANEQFF
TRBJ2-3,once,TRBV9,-,TGTGCCAGCAGCGCGGGGGGCCTCGTGATGCAGTATTTT,CASSAGGLVMQYF
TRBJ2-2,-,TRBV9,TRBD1,TGTGCCAGCAGCGCAAGACAGGGGGACACCGGGGAGCTGTTTTTT,CASSARQGDTGELFF
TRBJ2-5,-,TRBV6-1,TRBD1,TGTGCCACCGGGGACAGGGTCACGGAGACCCAGTACTTC,CATGDRVTETQYF
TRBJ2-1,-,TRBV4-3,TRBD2,TGCGCCAGCAGCCAAGATACTAGCGGACTGTTCTCCTACAATGAGCAGTTCTTC,CASSQDTSGLFSYNEQFF
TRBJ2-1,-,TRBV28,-,TGTGCCAGCAGTTTATTAGCAGCGAGCGCCGGGAATGAGCAGTTCTTC,CASSLLAASAGNEQFF
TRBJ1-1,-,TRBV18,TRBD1,TGTGCCAGCTCAGCAGGGGGCACTGAAGCTTTCTTT,CASSAGGTEAFF
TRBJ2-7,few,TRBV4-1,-,TGCGCCAGCAGCCAAGCCTTTTCCGCTTACGAGCAGTACTTC,CASSQAFSAYEQYF
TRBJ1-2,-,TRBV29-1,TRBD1,TGCAGCGCTACAGGGGGCGCGGGATATAACTATGGCTACACCTTC,CSATGGAGYNYGYTF
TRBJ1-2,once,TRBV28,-,TGTGCCAGCAGTTTATCCGCTGGGCAAAGTGGCTACACCTTC,CASSLSAGQSGYTF
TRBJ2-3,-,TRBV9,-,TGTGCCAGCAGCGCGAGCCTCTCGTACGATACGCAGTATTTT,CASSASLSYDTQYF
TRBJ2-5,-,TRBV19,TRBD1,TGTGCCAGTAGTTCCCACCACTCAGGGGGCCAAGAGACCCAGTACTTC,CASSSHHSGGQETQYF
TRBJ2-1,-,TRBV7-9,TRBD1,TGTGCCAGCAGCTTCGGTGACAGGGGCTCGCGCGAGCAGTTCTTC,CASSFGDRGSREQFF
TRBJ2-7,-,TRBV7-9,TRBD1,TGTGCCAGCAGACCGGACAGGGGTAAGATGTACTTC,CASRPDRGKMYF
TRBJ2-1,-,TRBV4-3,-,TGCGCCAGCAGCATTGGGGCGGCGGACTCCTACAATGAGCAGTTCTTC,CASSIGAADSYNEQFF
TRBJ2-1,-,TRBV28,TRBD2,TGTGCCAGCAGCTTTGGACTAGCGGGTAACAATGAGCAGTTCTTC,CASSFGLAGNNEQFF
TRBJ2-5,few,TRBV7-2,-,TGTGCCAGCAGCTTAGAGGTAACGCGGAGGTCTGGGACCCAGTACTTC,CASSLEVTRRSGTQYF
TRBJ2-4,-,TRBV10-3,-,TGTGCCATCAGTGAGTCGGATATAGCGACCCTAGCCAAAAACATTCAGTACTTC,CAISESDIATLAKNIQYF
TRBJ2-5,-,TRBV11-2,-,TGTGCCAGCAGCTTAGAGTCCGCAGCAGGGTTCCAAGAGACCCAGTACTTC,CASSLESAAGFQETQYF
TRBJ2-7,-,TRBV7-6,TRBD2,TGTGCCAGCAGCTTAGAGACTAGCGGGAGCTTAAGCGAGCAGTACTTC,CASSLETSGSLSEQYF
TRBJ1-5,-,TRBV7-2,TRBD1,TGTGCCAGCAGCCTGGACAGGTTCAATCAGCCCCAGCATTTT,CASSLDRFNQPQHF
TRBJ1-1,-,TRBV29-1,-,TGCAGCGTTGACACAGCGATGGGAAACACTGAAGCTTTCTTT,CSVDTAMGNTEAFF
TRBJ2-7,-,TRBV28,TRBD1,TGTGCCAGCGGAACCCCGGGACAGGGGGGCTACGAGCAGTACTTC,CASGTPGQGGYEQYF
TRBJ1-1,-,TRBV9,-,TGTGCCAGCAGCCCCAGGACACGTTTCACTGAAGCTTTCTTT,CASSPRTRFTEAFF
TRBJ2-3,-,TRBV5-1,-,TGCGCCAGCAGCTTTGAGTTTAGACGAGGAGATACGCAGTATTTT,CASSFEFRRGDTQYF